This T cell receptor beta chain came from a study of low-dose radiotherapy and immunotherapy resistance in tumors. On the study more broadly: Treatment of Cohort 2 consisted of 1 Gy per fraction every two weeks, amounting to 13 Gy over 26 weeks. Treatment consisted of nivolumab 240 mg every two weeks and ipilimumab 1 mg/kg every six weeks, given intravenously to patients. For four cycles from cycle 1 day 1, patients took 300 mg oral aspirin daily.

Time point meaning: after trial treatment. Treatment reported: LDRT plus nivolumab, ipilimumab, low-dose cyclophosphamide and aspirin (RACIN trial). cDNA synthesis used a TRAV/TRBV-specific primer set for both chains. TCR amplification ran 15 to 25 PCR cycles using constant-region and V-primer adapter primers. By in vitro transcription, the isolated mRNA was amplified. TCRdb independently ran MiXCR on the reads; one entry per CDR3 protein. The sample contains roughly 100,000 distinct CDR3 sequences, about 20% of which appear only once. This clonotype was seen many times. V dropped 5 bases and J dropped 1; count of bases not matched to a gene: 4. Per the germline V gene, CDR1 is LNHDA and CDR2 is SQIVND (reference sequence). This CDR3 spans 15 amino acids.

This rearrangement joins TRBV19 to TRBJ1-5, with 8 positions matching TRBD1. Sequencing was performed on PBMCs, taken after low-dose radiotherapy plus immunotherapy. This TCR was recovered from a male donor with prostate cancer. As DNA, the CDR3 is TGTGCCAGTAGTCTCCAGGGGGCAAGCAATCAGCCCCAGCATTTT. It encodes CASSLQGASNQPQHF.